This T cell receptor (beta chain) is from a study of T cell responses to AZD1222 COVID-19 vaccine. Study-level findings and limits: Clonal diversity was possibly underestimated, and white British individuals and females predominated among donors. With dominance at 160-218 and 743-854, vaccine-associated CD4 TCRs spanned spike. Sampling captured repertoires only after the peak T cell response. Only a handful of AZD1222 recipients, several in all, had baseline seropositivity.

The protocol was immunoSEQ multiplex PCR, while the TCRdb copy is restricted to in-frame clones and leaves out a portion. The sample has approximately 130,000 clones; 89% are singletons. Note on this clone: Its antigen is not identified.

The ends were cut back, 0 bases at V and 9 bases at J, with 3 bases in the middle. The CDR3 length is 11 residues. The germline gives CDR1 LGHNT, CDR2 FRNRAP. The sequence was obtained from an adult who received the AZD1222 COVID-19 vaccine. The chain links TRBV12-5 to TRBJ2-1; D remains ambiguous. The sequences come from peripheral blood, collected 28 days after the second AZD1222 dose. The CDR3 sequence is CASGLVREQFF. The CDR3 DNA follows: TGTGCTAGTGGTTTGGTACGTGAGCAGTTCTTC.